A single sample gave rise to the 15 T cell receptor beta chains below, sequenced in a study of beta chain features in type 1 diabetes (dated by TCRdb to the late 2010s). Libraries were prepared through the immunoSEQ multiplex PCR assay. All of the isolated RNA was reverse transcribed with the High Capacity cDNA Reverse Transcription Kit, so expressed TCRB transcripts were sequenced. In its TCRdb copy, this immuneACCESS table keeps in-frame sequences only and misses some clones. Where compared with another copy, unresolved V genes explain less than half of these, and the others have no known cause. The sample table holds 500,000 to 850,000 clones, of which about 14% were seen once. Jointly, the top ten make up roughly 0.04% of the sample. Which antigens these TCRs recognize remains unknown. Summary of the overall study and its limitations: A moderate but significant shortening of TCRB CDR3 length was observed in type 1 diabetes patients in all four CD4+ subsets.

Sequenced: naive CD4+ T cells from blood. The cell subset or site label for this specimen denotes: true naive CD4+ T cells. The source of these receptors is a man between 18 and 35 years old with type 1 diabetes.

The chain is built from TRBV5-1 and TRBJ2-1; D may be TRBD1 (5 bases). The V and J ends lost 7 bases and 7 bases respectively, with 18 bases between them. The CDR3 sequence is 14 residues long. Germline CDR1 and CDR2: SGHRS and YFSETQ. CDR3 region: CASSLGAGANEQFF. The CDR3 bases are TGCGCCAGCTCCCTAGGGGCAGGCGCTAATGAGCAGTTCTTC. Looking up the rest from reference TRBV5-1 and TRBJ2-1 gives the full variable domain: KAGVTQTPRYLIKTRGQQVTLSCSPISGHRSVSWYQQTPGQGLQFLFEYFSETQRNKGNFPGRFSGRQFSNSRSEMNVSTLELGDSALYLCASSLGAGANEQFFGPGTRLTVL.

The chain links TRBV6-1 to TRBJ1-1; D is ambiguous. Trimming removed 2 bases from V and 0 bases from J, with 10 bases in between. Looked up from germline, CDR1 is MNHNS and CDR2 is SASEGT. This CDR3 region has 15 residues. The CDR3 region has the DNA TGTGCCAGCAGTGAATTATACCTACTGAACACTGAAGCTTTCTTT. Amino acid sequence: CASSELYLLNTEAFF.

This chain joins TRBV7-9 and TRBJ2-1; a weak D match, TRBD1 (5 bases). The CDR3 has 12 amino acids. V was trimmed by 4 bases and J by 12 bases, leaving 13 bases between them. In germline, CDR1 is SEHNR, CDR2 FQNEAQ (reference sequence). CDR3 nucleotide sequence: TGTGCCAGCAGCTCTAGGGGCAGCTCGCAGTTCTTC. Its protein product is CASSSRGSSQFF.

The chain recombines TRBV6-1 with TRBJ2-1; D possibly corresponds to TRBD1 (5 bases). V lost 7 bases and J 2 bases, leaving 9 bases between the germline ends. The germline CDR1 and CDR2 sequences are MNHNS and SASEGT. This CDR3 has 13 amino acids. CDR3 loop: CASKQDAYNEQFF. The CDR3 DNA reads TGTGCCAGCAAACAGGACGCCTACAATGAGCAGTTCTTC.

Turning to this clone: Other nucleotide sequences from this sample produce the same CDR3. V usage is TRBV6-5 and J usage is TRBJ2-7; 11 positions agree with TRBD1. The CDR3 is 14 residues long. CDR1 is MNHEY, CDR2 SVGAGI, per germline. The trim removed 7 bases at V and 1 base at J, leaving 3 bases unmatched. This CDR3 is CASTRDRGSYEQYF. CDR3 DNA sequence: TGTGCCAGCACCCGGGACAGGGGGTCCTACGAGCAGTACTTC.

V gene TRBV2 combines with J gene TRBJ1-4, with 8 bases matching TRBD1. The trim removed 6 bases at V and 7 bases at J, leaving 7 bases unmatched. This CDR3 has 14 residues. Germline V gene data show CDR1 as SNHLY and CDR2 as FYNNEI. The DNA for the CDR3 is TGTGCCAGCAGACTACAGGGGGGAATTGAAAAACTGTTTTTT. The encoded protein is CASRLQGGIEKLFF.

The chain recombines TRBV7-9 with TRBJ2-6; D not resolved. From germline, CDR1 is SEHNR and CDR2 FQNEAQ (reference sequence). The CDR3 length is 15 residues. Trimming removed 5 bases from V and 3 bases from J, with 11 bases in between. The CDR3 is CASSAGFSGANVLTF. DNA of the CDR3: TGTGCCAGCAGCGCAGGTTTTAGTGGGGCCAACGTCCTGACTTTC.

This chain joins TRBV6-1 and TRBJ1-5; D gene unclear. The CDR3 has 14 amino acids. V lost 5 bases and J lost 7, with 15 bases in between. Germline assignment: CDR1 MNHNS and CDR2 SASEGT. CDR3 sequence reads: CASSLGGPGQPQHF. CDR3 nucleotides: TGTGCCAGCAGTTTGGGAGGGCCGGGGCAGCCCCAGCATTTT.

The rearrangement links TRBV30 to TRBJ2-3; D assignment may be TRBD1 or TRBD2 (5 bases each). V lost 4 bases, J lost 2 bases, and 10 bases lay in between. The length of the CDR3 is 13 residues. Germline-derived CDR1 and CDR2 are GTSNPN and SVGIG (reference sequence). CDR3 residues: CAWNWDLTDTQYF. For the CDR3, the DNA is TGTGCCTGGAATTGGGACCTCACAGATACGCAGTATTTT.

The chain has TRBV5-6 and TRBJ2-5; TRBD2 is a possible D gene (6 bases). The CDR3 has 14 residues. The germline V gene encodes CDR1 SGHDT and CDR2 YYEEEE. V dropped 4 bases and J dropped 4 bases, with 14 bases sitting between them. The CDR3 sequence is CASSLGLSVETQYF. In DNA, the CDR3 is TGTGCCAGCAGCCTTGGACTAAGTGTAGAGACCCAGTACTTC.

This clone has more than one count but fewer than ten. The J gene is TRBJ2-7, the V gene TRBV6-5; 10 bases are a match to TRBD2. The CDR3 is made up of 15 amino acids. Germline values: CDR1 MNHEY, CDR2 SVGAGI. V lost 7 bases and J lost 0; bases outside the gene matches: 6. The CDR3 DNA is TGTGCCAGCACTTTAGCGGGGGGCAACTCCTACGAGCAGTACTTC. It codes for CASTLAGGNSYEQYF.

The DNA for the CDR3 is TGTGCCACCAGCAGAGATCGGTTACACACAGGGGACTACATTCAGTACTTC. Protein product: CATSRDRLHTGDYIQYF. The genes are TRBV15 and TRBJ2-4; TRBD1 might be the D (7 bases). V lost 0 bases and J lost 8, with 20 bases in between. Germline V gene sequence: CDR1 LNHNV, CDR2 YYDKDF (reference sequence). The CDR3 is 17 residues long.

This rearrangement joins TRBV19 to TRBJ1-6; 8 nucleotides line up with TRBD1. V gave up 7 bases and J gave up 7 bases; unmatched junction bases: 6. The CDR3 runs to 14 residues. Germline V gene sequence: CDR1 LNHDA, CDR2 SQIVND (reference sequence). The CDR3 nucleotides read TGTGCCAGTAAGACCGGGACAGGAAATTCACCCCTCCACTTT. Amino acid sequence: CASKTGTGNSPLHF.

The chain uses TRBV5-1 and TRBJ1-1, with 8 positions matching TRBD1. V lost 4 bases and J lost 6; bases outside the gene matches: 11. Germline CDR1 SGHRS, CDR2 YFSETQ. CDR3 length equals 15 residues. In DNA form, the CDR3 reads TGCGCCAGCAGCCCGCTGGGACAGGTGAGCTCTGAAGCTTTCTTT. It is translated as CASSPLGQVSSEAFF.

This clone has more than one count but fewer than ten. The rearrangement uses TRBV29-1 and TRBJ1-1; D might be TRBD1 (5 bases). Germline CDR1 is SQVTM and CDR2 is ANQGSEA. The CDR3 runs 13 residues. Trimming pared 3 bases from V and 3 bases from J, leaving 11 bases between. The DNA for the CDR3 is TGCAGCGTTGATGGAGGGGCTTACACTGAAGCTTTCTTT. Translation gives CSVDGGAYTEAFF. The full variable domain, completed using reference TRBV29-1 and TRBJ1-1, is SAVISQKPSRDICQRGTSLTIQCQVDSQVTMMFWYRQQPGQSLTLIATANQGSEATYESGFVIDKFPISRPNLTFSTLTVSNMSPEDSSIYLCSVDGGAYTEAFFGQGTRLTVV.